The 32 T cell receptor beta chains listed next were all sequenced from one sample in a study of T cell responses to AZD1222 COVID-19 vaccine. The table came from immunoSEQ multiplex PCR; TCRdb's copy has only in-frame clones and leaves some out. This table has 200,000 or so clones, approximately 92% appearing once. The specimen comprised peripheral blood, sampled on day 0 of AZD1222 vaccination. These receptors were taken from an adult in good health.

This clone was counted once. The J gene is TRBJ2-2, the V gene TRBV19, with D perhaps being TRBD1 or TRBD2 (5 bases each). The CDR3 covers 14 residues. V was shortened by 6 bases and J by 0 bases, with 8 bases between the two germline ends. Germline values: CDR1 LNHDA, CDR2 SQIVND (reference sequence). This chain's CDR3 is CASRGPTNTGELFF. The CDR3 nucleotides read TGTGCCAGTAGGGGACCCACGAACACCGGGGAGCTGTTTTTT.

The CDR3 nucleotides read TGTGCCAGCAGCCAAGACCTTGGACGGATAAAAAACATTCAGTACTTC. Translated: CASSQDLGRIKNIQYF. The V gene is TRBV3-1 (or the pseudogene TRBV3-2), the J gene TRBJ2-4; D gene uncertain. The CDR3 is made up of 16 amino acids. V lost 0 bases, J lost 4 bases, and 13 bases lay in between. CDR1 is LGHDT and CDR2 is YNNKEL in the germline V gene (reference sequence).

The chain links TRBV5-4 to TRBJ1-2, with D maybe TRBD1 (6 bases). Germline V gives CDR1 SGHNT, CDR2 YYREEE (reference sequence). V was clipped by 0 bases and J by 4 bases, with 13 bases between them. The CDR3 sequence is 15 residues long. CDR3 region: CASSLEGQGFYGYTF. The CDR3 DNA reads TGTGCCAGCAGCTTGGAGGGCCAGGGGTTCTATGGCTACACCTTC.

The CDR3 DNA is TGTGCCTGGGACACCATTGAAGCTTTCTTT. Translating it yields CAWDTIEAFF. This chain connects TRBV30 to TRBJ1-1, with unresolved D. The CDR3 totals 10 residues. The germline gives CDR1 GTSNPN, CDR2 SVGIG (reference sequence). Trimming shortened V by 5 bases and J by 7 bases, and 8 bases separated the two germline ends.

The CDR3 nucleotides read TGTGCCAGTAAAGATAGGGTGAACACTGAAGCTTTCTTT. It translates to CASKDRVNTEAFF. The rearrangement joins TRBV19 to TRBJ1-1; D is unclear. Trimming pared 7 bases from V and 0 bases from J, leaving 9 bases between. The CDR3 spans 13 residues. Germline CDR1 and CDR2: LNHDA and SQIVND (reference sequence).

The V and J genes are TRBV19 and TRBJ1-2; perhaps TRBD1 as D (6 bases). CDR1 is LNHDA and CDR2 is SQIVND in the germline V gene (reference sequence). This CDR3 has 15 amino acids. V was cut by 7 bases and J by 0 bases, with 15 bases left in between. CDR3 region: CASTQGSRANYGYTF. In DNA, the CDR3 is TGTGCCAGTACTCAGGGGAGTAGAGCTAACTATGGCTACACCTTC.

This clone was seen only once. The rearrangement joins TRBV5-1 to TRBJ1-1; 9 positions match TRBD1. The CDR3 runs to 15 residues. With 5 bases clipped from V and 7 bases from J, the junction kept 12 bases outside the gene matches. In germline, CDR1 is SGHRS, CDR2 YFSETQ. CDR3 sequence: CASRGSGTGLGEAFF. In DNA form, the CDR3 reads TGCGCCAGCAGAGGCTCCGGGACAGGGCTTGGTGAAGCTTTCTTT.

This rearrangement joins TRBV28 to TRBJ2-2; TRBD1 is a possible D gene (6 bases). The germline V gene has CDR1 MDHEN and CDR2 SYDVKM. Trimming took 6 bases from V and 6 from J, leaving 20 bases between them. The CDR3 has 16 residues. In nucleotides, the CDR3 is TGTGCCAGCAGCTCCCCGGGCAGGGGAGTTTCCGGGGAGCTGTTTTTT. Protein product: CASSSPGRGVSGELFF.

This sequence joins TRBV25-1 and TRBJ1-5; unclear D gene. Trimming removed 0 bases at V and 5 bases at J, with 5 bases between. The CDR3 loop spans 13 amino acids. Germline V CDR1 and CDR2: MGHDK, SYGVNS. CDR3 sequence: CASSEYFDQPQHF. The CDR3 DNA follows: TGTGCCAGCAGTGAATATTTTGATCAGCCCCAGCATTTT.

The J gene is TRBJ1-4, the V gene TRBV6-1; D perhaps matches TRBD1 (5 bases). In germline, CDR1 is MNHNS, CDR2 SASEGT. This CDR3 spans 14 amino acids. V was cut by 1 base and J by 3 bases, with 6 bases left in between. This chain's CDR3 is CASSEGGSNEKLFF. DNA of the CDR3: TGTGCCAGCAGTGAAGGGGGGTCTAATGAAAAACTGTTTTTT.

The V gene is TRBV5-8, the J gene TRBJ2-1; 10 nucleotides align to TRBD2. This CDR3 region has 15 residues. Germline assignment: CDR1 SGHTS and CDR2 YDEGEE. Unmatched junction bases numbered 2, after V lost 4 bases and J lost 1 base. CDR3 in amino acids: CASSASGGSYNEQFF. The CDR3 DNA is TGTGCCAGCAGCGCTAGCGGGGGATCCTACAATGAGCAGTTCTTC.

CDR3 in amino acids: CASSLTSGAYNEQFF. The CDR3 bases are TGTGCCAGCAGCCTGACTAGCGGGGCCTACAATGAGCAGTTCTTC. The rearrangement joins TRBV7-9 to TRBJ2-1, with 11 bases fitting TRBD2. V was clipped by 5 bases and J by 2 bases; unmatched bases: 2. The CDR3 sequence is 15 residues long. From germline, CDR1 is SEHNR and CDR2 FQNEAQ (reference sequence).

CDR3 in amino acids: CAWELAGGPINEQFF. The CDR3, as DNA: TGTGCCTGGGAGTTAGCGGGGGGGCCCATCAATGAGCAGTTCTTC. V gene TRBV30 combines with J gene TRBJ2-1; 11 positions agree with TRBD2. The CDR3 is 15 amino acids. The V and J ends lost 5 bases and 6 bases, in that order; junction bases with no gene match: 9. CDR1 and CDR2 (germline): GTSNPN, SVGIG (reference sequence).

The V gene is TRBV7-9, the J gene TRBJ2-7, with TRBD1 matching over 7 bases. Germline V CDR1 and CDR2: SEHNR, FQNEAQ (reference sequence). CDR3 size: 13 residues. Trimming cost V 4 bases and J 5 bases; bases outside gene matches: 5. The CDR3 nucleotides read TGTGCCAGCAGCTCCGGGACAGTTGACGAGCAGTACTTC. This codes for CASSSGTVDEQYF.

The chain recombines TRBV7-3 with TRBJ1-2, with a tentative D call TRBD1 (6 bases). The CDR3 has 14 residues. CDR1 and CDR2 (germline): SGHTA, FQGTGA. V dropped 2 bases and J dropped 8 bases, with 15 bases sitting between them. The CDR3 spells CASSLDGGADGYTF. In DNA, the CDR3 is TGTGCCAGCAGCTTAGACGGGGGCGCGGACGGCTACACCTTC.

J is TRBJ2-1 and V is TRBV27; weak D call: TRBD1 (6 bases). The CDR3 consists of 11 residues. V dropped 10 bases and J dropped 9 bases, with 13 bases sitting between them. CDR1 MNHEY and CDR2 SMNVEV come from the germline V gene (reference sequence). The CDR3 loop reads CATSQGFEQFF. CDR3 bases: TGTGCCACTTCGCAGGGGTTTGAGCAGTTCTTC.

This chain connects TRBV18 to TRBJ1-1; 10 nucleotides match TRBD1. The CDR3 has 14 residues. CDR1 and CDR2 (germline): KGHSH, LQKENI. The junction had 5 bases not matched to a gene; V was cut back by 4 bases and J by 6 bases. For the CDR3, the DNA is TGTGCCAGCTCACTCTCCGGGACAGGGGCTGAAGCTTTCTTT. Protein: CASSLSGTGAEAFF.

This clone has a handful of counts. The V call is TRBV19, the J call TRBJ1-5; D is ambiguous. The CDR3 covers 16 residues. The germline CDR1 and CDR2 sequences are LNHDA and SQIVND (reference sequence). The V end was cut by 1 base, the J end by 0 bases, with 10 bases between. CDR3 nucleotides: TGTGCCAGTAGTATAGGATCGGTTTATAGCAATCAGCCCCAGCATTTT. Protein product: CASSIGSVYSNQPQHF.

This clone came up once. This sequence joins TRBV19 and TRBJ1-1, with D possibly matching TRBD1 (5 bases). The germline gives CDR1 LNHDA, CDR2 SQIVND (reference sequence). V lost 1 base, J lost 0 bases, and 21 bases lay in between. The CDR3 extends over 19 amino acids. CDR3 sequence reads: CASSIVWAWGESMNTEAFF. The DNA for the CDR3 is TGTGCCAGTAGTATAGTGTGGGCCTGGGGGGAGTCGATGAACACTGAAGCTTTCTTT.

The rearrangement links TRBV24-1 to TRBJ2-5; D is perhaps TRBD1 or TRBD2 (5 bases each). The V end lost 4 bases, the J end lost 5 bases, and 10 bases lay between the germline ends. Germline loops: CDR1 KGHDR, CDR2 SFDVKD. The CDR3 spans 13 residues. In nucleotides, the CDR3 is TGTGCCACCAGTGACTTCTGGGACGAGACCCAGTACTTC. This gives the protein CATSDFWDETQYF.

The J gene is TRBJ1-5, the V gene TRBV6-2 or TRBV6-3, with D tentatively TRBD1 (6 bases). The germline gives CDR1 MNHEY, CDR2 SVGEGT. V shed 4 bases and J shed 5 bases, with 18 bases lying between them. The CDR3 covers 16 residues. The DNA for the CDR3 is TGTGCCAGCAGTTCCCCGTGGACAGCGCGGGATCAGCCCCAGCATTTT. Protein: CASSSPWTARDQPQHF.

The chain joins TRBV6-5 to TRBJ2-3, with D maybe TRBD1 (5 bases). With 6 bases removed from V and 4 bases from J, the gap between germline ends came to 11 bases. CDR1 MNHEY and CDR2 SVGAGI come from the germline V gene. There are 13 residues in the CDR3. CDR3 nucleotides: TGTGCCAGCAGCAGGGAAGCCGCAGATACGCAGTATTTT. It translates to CASSREAADTQYF.

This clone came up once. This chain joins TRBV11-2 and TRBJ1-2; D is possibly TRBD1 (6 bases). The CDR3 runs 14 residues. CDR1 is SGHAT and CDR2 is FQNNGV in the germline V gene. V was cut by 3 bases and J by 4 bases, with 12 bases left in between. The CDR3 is CASSLGGQPYGYTF. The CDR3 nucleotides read TGTGCCAGCAGCTTGGGAGGACAGCCCTATGGCTACACCTTC.

This CDR3 is CASSLWAAGNTEAFF. The CDR3, as DNA: TGTGCCAGCAGCTTGTGGGCGGCAGGGAACACTGAAGCTTTCTTT. The rearrangement links TRBV5-4 to TRBJ1-1; D is undetermined. Germline CDR1 reads SGHNT; CDR2 reads YYREEE (reference sequence). The CDR3 spans 15 residues. V shed 1 base and J shed 1 base, with 11 bases lying between them.

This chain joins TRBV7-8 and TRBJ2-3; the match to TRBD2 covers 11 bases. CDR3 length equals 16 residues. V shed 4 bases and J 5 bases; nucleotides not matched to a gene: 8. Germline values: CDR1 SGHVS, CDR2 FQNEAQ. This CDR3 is CASSSLLAGVGDTQYF. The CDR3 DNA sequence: TGTGCCAGCAGCTCTCTACTAGCGGGAGTGGGAGATACGCAGTATTTT.

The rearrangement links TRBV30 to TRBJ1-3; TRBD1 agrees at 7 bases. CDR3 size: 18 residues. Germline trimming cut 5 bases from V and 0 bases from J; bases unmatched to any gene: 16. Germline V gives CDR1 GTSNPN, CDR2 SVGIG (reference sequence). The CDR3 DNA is TGTGCCTGGCGTGACAGGGAATATAGGAAGGCCTCTGGAAACACCATATATTTT. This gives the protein CAWRDREYRKASGNTIYF.

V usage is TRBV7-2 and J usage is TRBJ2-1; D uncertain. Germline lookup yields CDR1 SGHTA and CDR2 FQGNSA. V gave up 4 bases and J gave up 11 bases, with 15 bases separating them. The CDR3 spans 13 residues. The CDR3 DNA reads TGTGCCAGCAGCTCCGAAGTTAACCAAAAGCAGTTCTTC. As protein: CASSSEVNQKQFF. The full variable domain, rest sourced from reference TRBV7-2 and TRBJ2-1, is GAGVSQSPSNKVTEKGKDVELRCDPISGHTALYWYRQSLGQGLEFLIYFQGNSAPDKSGLPSDRFSAERTGGSVSTLTIQRTQQEDSAVYLCASSSEVNQKQFFGPGTRLTVL.

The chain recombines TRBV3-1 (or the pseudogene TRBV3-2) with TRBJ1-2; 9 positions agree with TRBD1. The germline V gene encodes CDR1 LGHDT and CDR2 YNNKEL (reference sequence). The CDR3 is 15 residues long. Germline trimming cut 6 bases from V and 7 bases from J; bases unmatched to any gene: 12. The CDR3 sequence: CASRPLRQGGLGYTF. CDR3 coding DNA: TGTGCCAGCAGACCCCTCCGACAGGGGGGTCTTGGCTACACCTTC.

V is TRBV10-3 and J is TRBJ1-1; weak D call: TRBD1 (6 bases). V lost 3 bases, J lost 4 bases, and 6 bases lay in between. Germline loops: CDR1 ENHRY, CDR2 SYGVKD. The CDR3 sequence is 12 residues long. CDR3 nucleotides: TGTGCCATCAGTGAAGGGGGCACTGAAGCTTTCTTT. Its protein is CAISEGGTEAFF.

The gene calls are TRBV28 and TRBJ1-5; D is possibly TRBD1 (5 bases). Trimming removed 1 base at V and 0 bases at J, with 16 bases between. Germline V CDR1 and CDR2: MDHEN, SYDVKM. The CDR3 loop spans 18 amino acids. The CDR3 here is CASSLFQGWGYSNQPQHF. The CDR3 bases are TGTGCCAGCAGTTTATTTCAGGGTTGGGGATATAGCAATCAGCCCCAGCATTTT.

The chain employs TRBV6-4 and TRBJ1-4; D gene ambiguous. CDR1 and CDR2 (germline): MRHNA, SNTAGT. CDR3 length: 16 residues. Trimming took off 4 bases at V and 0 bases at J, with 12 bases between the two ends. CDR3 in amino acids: CASSALDAATNEKLFF. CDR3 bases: TGTGCCAGCAGTGCCTTAGACGCCGCAACTAATGAAAAACTGTTTTTT.

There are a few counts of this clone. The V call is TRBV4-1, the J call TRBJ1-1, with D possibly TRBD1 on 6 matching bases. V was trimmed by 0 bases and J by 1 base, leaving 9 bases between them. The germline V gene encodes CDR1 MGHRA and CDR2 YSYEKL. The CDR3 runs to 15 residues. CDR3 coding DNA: TGCGCCAGCAGCCAAGAAGGCAGGGGGAACACTGAAGCTTTCTTT. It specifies CASSQEGRGNTEAFF.